These 2 T cell receptor beta chains were sequenced from one sample in a study of OX40 agonist ivuxolimab in advanced cancers. Library method: the immunoSEQ multiplex PCR assay. TCRdb holds this immuneACCESS table with in-frame rearrangements only. Some clones are missing; in checked studies, unresolved V genes explain under half, and the rest has no known cause. The sample table records 65,000 to 95,000 clones; less than 95% of these occur just once. Around 10% of the sample is in the top ten clones. The sample in question was CD4+ or CD8+ T cells sorted from blood, obtained in a trial of the OX40 agonist ivuxolimab. Receptors were obtained from an adult with an advanced solid tumor such as melanoma, head and neck, liver or kidney cancer.

The V call is TRBV7-9, the J call TRBJ2-1; D gene unclear. From germline, CDR1 is SEHNR and CDR2 FQNEAQ (reference sequence). Deletions cut 3 bases from V and 0 bases from J, with 3 bases between. CDR3 length: 13 residues. CDR3 nucleotides: TGTGCCAGCAGCTTTGCCTCCTACAATGAGCAGTTCTTC. Its translation is CASSFASYNEQFF.

This rearrangement joins TRBV19 to TRBJ2-2; D gene uncertain. V shed 3 bases and J shed 0 bases, with 8 bases lying between them. The CDR3 contains 15 residues. CDR1 is LNHDA and CDR2 is SQIVND in the germline V gene (reference sequence). DNA for the CDR3: TGTGCCAGTAGTATCGAACCTGCGAACACCGGGGAGCTGTTTTTT. Its translation is CASSIEPANTGELFF.